The clone carrying this T cell receptor (beta chain) occurred many times. The antigen is not known. Using unique molecular identifiers, the investigators prepared the TCRbeta library. TCRdb re-derived calls from the PCR reads in MiXCR, one entry per CDR3 protein. The data contain about 440,000 distinct CDR3 sequences, approximately 42% of them singletons. The data were taken from a study of T-cell reconstitution after alpha-beta-depleted transplantation in children. V shed 10 bases and J shed 0 bases, with 7 bases lying between them. This CDR3 comprises 12 residues. General observations from the study: Surviving thymic progenitors and recipient T cells were the source of high TCRbeta diversity at day 60 in some patients. One year post-transplant, T-cell counts and diversity were largely derived from T cells produced anew. Reports say that about two months after transplant, the alpha-beta T cells came out of several hundred graft clones that had expanded.

Source: PBMCs, taken before TCRalphabeta/CD19-depleted stem cell transplant. The chain is built from TRBV12-3 or TRBV12-4 and TRBJ2-4; D remains unclear. The receptor was isolated from a girl aged 2 to 10 with aplastic anemia, due to receive a stem cell transplant. Here the CDR3 reads CATRTAKNIQYF. DNA for the CDR3: TGTGCCACCCGGACAGCCAAAAACATTCAGTACTTC.